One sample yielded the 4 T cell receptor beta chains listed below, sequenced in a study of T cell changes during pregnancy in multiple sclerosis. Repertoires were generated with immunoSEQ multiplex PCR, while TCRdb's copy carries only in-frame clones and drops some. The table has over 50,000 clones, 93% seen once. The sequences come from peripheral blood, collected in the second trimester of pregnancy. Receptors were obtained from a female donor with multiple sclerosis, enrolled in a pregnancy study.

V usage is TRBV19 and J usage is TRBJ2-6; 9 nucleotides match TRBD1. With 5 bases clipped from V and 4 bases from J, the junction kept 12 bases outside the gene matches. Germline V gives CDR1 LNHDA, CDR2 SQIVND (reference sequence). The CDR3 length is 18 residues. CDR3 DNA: TGTGCCAGTAGTCCGCGCAAACAGGGGGCTGGGGGGGCCAACGTCCTGACTTTC. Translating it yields CASSPRKQGAGGANVLTF.

CDR3 sequence: CASSPPGLAGRRADTQYF. CDR3 in DNA: TGTGCCAGCAGCCCACCGGGACTAGCGGGAAGAAGGGCAGATACGCAGTATTTT. The chain employs TRBV5-4 and TRBJ2-3; 13 bases agree with TRBD2. CDR3 length: 18 residues. CDR1 is SGHNT, CDR2 YYREEE, per germline (reference sequence). The V segment lost 4 bases and the J segment 4 bases; nucleotides outside the gene matches: 12.

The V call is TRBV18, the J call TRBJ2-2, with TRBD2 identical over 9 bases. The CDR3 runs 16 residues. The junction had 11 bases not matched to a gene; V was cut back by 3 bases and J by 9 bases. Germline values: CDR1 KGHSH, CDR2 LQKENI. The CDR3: CASSPPIGLAKRELFF. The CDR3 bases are TGTGCCAGCTCACCCCCGATCGGACTAGCGAAGCGGGAGCTGTTTTTT.

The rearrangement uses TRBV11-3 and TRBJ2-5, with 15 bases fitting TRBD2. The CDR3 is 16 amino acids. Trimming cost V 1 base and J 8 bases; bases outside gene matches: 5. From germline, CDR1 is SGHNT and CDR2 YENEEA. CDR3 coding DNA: TGTGCCAGCAGCTTAGGGGGGACTAGCGGGAGGCCCACCCAGTACTTC. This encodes CASSLGGTSGRPTQYF.